Listed below are T cell receptor beta chains from one sample, sequenced in a study of blood T cell repertoires in COVID-19. Libraries were prepared by immunoSEQ multiplex PCR; TCRdb keeps only in-frame clonotypes and omits some of them. The profile shows approximately 300,000 clones, roughly 90% of them singletons. Material for sequencing was peripheral blood. These receptors were obtained from a woman aged 25 to 39 with COVID-19, enrolled during active disease. CDR3s include the opening cysteine and the closing phenylalanine or tryptophan. D genes are given only for firm matches. Clone size is not always given. Where it is, it says once, few, many or a class for expanded clones.

V	D	size	J	DNA	CDR3
TRBV19	-	once	TRBJ1-2	TGTGCCAGTAGTATAACAGGAGTTTGGGGCTACACCTTC	CASSITGVWGYTF
TRBV9	TRBD1	-	TRBJ2-7	TGTGCCAGCAGCGTAGGGACAGGGCCCTACGAGCAGTACTTC	CASSVGTGPYEQYF
TRBV7-9	TRBD2	-	TRBJ2-1	TGTGCCAGCCAGGGAGACTTGAGACTAGCGGGAGGTGGGTCCAATGAGCAGTTCTTC	CASQGDLRLAGGGSNEQFF
TRBV5-1	-	-	TRBJ1-1	TGCGCCAGCAGCTTGAGTGTGGACGGGGCTGAAGCTTTCTTT	CASSLSVDGAEAFF
TRBV7-9	-	-	TRBJ1-1	TGTGCCAGCAGCCCCGACAAGAACACTGAAGCTTTCTTT	CASSPDKNTEAFF
TRBV6-1	TRBD1	-	TRBJ1-6	TGTGCCAGCAGACACCGGACAGGGGGGAATTCACCCCTCCACTTT	CASRHRTGGNSPLHF
TRBV18	TRBD1	-	TRBJ1-4	TGTGCCAGCTCACCGGACCCGGGACAGGGGGCCTCGAGGATGTTC	CASSPDPGQGASRMF
TRBV7-9	-	-	TRBJ2-6	TGTGCCAGCAGCTTCGGAGGGAGTGGGGCCAACGTCCTGACTTTC	CASSFGGSGANVLTF
TRBV11-3	-	-	TRBJ2-1	TGTGCCAGCAGCTCCGGACTTAATGAGCAGTTCTTC	CASSSGLNEQFF
TRBV19	-	-	TRBJ2-2	TGTGCCAGTAGTATAGTGGGGGGAGCGAACACCGGGGAGCTGTTTTTT	CASSIVGGANTGELFF
TRBV5-1	TRBD1	-	TRBJ1-2	TGCGCCAGCAGCCCCATGACAGGGTATGGCTACACCTTC	CASSPMTGYGYTF
TRBV3-1/TRBV3-2	-	-	TRBJ1-1	TGTGCCAGCAGCACCTTGGCCAGGGCGAACACTGAAGCTTTCTTT	CASSTLARANTEAFF
TRBV28	-	-	TRBJ2-3	TGTGCCAGCAGTTTCCCCTACACAGATACGCAGTATTTT	CASSFPYTDTQYF
TRBV3-1/TRBV3-2	-	once	TRBJ2-5	TGTGCCAGCAGCCAAGATTCAGGCTACCAAGAGACCCAGTACTTC	CASSQDSGYQETQYF
TRBV5-4	TRBD2	once	TRBJ2-5	TGTGCCAGCAGCGTTACCGGGACTAGCGGGAGCCCGACAAGGGAGACCCAGTACTTC	CASSVTGTSGSPTRETQYF
TRBV3-1/TRBV3-2	-	-	TRBJ1-4	TGTGCCAGCAGCCAAGCACAGGAGAATGAAAAACTGTTTTTT	CASSQAQENEKLFF
TRBV4-1	-	few	TRBJ2-2	TGCGCCAGCAGCCCTTCCGGGGGTACCGGGGAGCTGTTTTTT	CASSPSGGTGELFF
TRBV2	-	-	TRBJ2-5	TGTGCCAGCAACTTCCTAGCGATTCAAGAGACCCAGTACTTC	CASNFLAIQETQYF
TRBV7-9	-	-	TRBJ1-4	TGTGCCAGTAGAAGTACAGCAACGTCAACTAATGAAAAACTGTTTTTT	CASRSTATSTNEKLFF
TRBV25-1	-	-	TRBJ2-7	TGTGCCAGCAGCGACTGGCGGAGCTCCTACGAGCAGTACTTC	CASSDWRSSYEQYF
TRBV7-3	TRBD2	-	TRBJ2-2	TGTGCCAGCAGCTTTACTAGCGGGAGGGGTACCGGGGAGCTGTTTTTT	CASSFTSGRGTGELFF
TRBV2	-	-	TRBJ2-1	TGTGCCAGCTGGGGAGAGGGGGATGAGCAGTTCTTC	CASWGEGDEQFF
TRBV3-1/TRBV3-2	-	-	TRBJ1-1	TGTGCCAGCAGCCAAGATCGACAGATGAACACTGAAGCTTTCTTT	CASSQDRQMNTEAFF
TRBV30	-	once	TRBJ2-2	TGTGCCTGGAGCAAACTAGTAGCGACCGGGGAGCTGTTTTTT	CAWSKLVATGELFF
TRBV18	-	-	TRBJ1-1	TGTGCCAGCTCACCACTGCAGGCTGACGAGCCTTTCTTT	CASSPLQADEPFF
TRBV5-4	TRBD2	-	TRBJ2-5	TGTGCCAGCAGACTAGCGGGAACAGAGACCCAGTACTTC	CASRLAGTETQYF
TRBV11-2	-	-	TRBJ1-1	TGTGCCAGCAGCTTCCCCGGGAAACAGACTTCGAACACTGAAGCTTTCTTT	CASSFPGKQTSNTEAFF
TRBV19	TRBD1	once	TRBJ2-7	TGTGCCAGTAGTATGACAGGGTTTACCATCCACGAGCAGTACTTC	CASSMTGFTIHEQYF
TRBV10-1	TRBD2	once	TRBJ2-1	TGCGCCAGCAGTTCTAGCGGGAGATATGAGCAGTTCTTC	CASSSSGRYEQFF
TRBV28	TRBD2	-	TRBJ2-1	TGTGCCAGCAGTTTATATATAGCGGGAAGCTACAATGAGCAGTTCTTC	CASSLYIAGSYNEQFF
TRBV9	-	-	TRBJ1-2	TGTGCCAGCAGCGCCCCTTATGGCTACACCTTC	CASSAPYGYTF
TRBV6-5	-	-	TRBJ1-5	TGTGCCAGCAGTCGGACAGATCAAGTCAGTCAGCCCCAGCATTTT	CASSRTDQVSQPQHF
TRBV7-2	-	-	TRBJ2-2	TGTGCCAGCAGCTCCCCGGCGGGCACCGGGGAGCTGTTTTTT	CASSSPAGTGELFF
TRBV12-3/TRBV12-4	-	-	TRBJ1-2	TGTGCCAGCAGCTCCGACACTGATGGCTACACCTTC	CASSSDTDGYTF